Presented here are 25 T cell receptor beta chains from one specimen sequenced in a study of blood T cell repertoires in COVID-19. Assay used: immunoSEQ multiplex PCR; TCRdb lists only in-frame clones, some missing. The sample lists 300,000 or so clones; 80% to 90% were seen once. Sample: PBMCs or T cells enriched from blood (not recorded which). The receptor set was obtained from a woman aged 40 to 55 with acute COVID-19.

This sequence joins TRBV9 and TRBJ1-5; TRBD1 aligns across 9 bases. The CDR3 consists of 15 residues. Unmatched junction bases numbered 7, after V lost 4 bases and J lost 5 bases. Looked up from germline, CDR1 is SGDLS and CDR2 is YYNGEE. As DNA, the CDR3 is TGTGCCAGCAGCTCGGGACAGGGCAATTATCAGCCCCAGCATTTT. Protein sequence: CASSSGQGNYQPQHF.

This clone was seen just once. The chain recombines TRBV6-5 with TRBJ1-5, with D possibly matching TRBD1 (6 bases). CDR1 and CDR2 (germline): MNHEY, SVGAGI. The CDR3 extends over 15 amino acids. Trimming left V 0 bases short and J 6 bases short, with 12 bases between. The CDR3 reads CASSYSQGKGQPQHF. DNA of the CDR3: TGTGCCAGCAGTTACTCTCAGGGGAAAGGTCAGCCCCAGCATTTT.

The genes are TRBV9 and TRBJ2-2; TRBD1 aligns across 7 bases. Trimming at V came to 4 bases and at J to 7 bases, leaving 16 bases not matched to a gene. Germline CDR1 reads SGDLS; CDR2 reads YYNGEE. The CDR3 consists of 17 residues. CDR3 sequence: CASSPKITGWDSGELFF. The CDR3 DNA reads as TGTGCCAGCAGCCCTAAAATCACCGGTTGGGACAGCGGGGAGCTGTTTTTT.

V gene TRBV6-1 combines with J gene TRBJ2-7, with 9 bases lining up with TRBD1. The ends lost 8 bases at V and 1 base at J; junction bases unmatched: 9. Germline lookup yields CDR1 MNHNS and CDR2 SASEGT. There are 15 residues in the CDR3. The CDR3 DNA sequence: TGTGCCAGCTGCAGGGGACAGGGCGTTTCCTACGAGCAGTACTTC. Translating it yields CASCRGQGVSYEQYF.

The chain carries TRBV19 and TRBJ1-2, with 7 bases that match TRBD1. Germline V CDR1 and CDR2: LNHDA, SQIVND (reference sequence). The V and J ends lost 6 bases and 5 bases, in that order; junction bases with no gene match: 12. The CDR3 spans 15 residues. CDR3 nucleotide sequence: TGTGCCAGTAGAACCGGGACAGCCCCAGCTTATGGCTACACCTTC. Translation: CASRTGTAPAYGYTF.

This clone has just one count. V gene TRBV7-8 combines with J gene TRBJ1-1; tentatively, D is TRBD1 (6 bases). The germline V gene has CDR1 SGHVS and CDR2 FQNEAQ. The CDR3 consists of 14 residues. Trimming pared 2 bases from V and 11 bases from J, leaving 18 bases between. The CDR3 bases are TGTGCCAGCAGCTTATGGGTCGGTAGCACAGGGGCTTTCTTT. Residues: CASSLWVGSTGAFF.

The chain uses TRBV20-1 and TRBJ2-1; a weak D match, TRBD1 (6 bases). The germline V and J ends were trimmed by 3 bases and 6 bases, with 9 bases remaining between them. CDR1 is DFQATT and CDR2 is SNEGSKA in the germline V gene (reference sequence). The CDR3 spans 12 residues. The CDR3 loop is CSASTGSNEQFF. In DNA form, the CDR3 reads TGCAGTGCTAGTACAGGGAGCAATGAGCAGTTCTTC.

This rearrangement joins TRBV24-1 to TRBJ2-2, with D possibly TRBD1 on 6 matching bases. V lost 4 bases and J lost 7, with 15 bases in between. Germline assignment: CDR1 KGHDR and CDR2 SFDVKD. CDR3 length: 15 amino acids. CDR3 DNA: TGTGCCACCAGTGACTCGCCTGACAGGAGCGGGGAGCTGTTTTTT. Encoded protein: CATSDSPDRSGELFF.

The rearrangement joins TRBV19 to TRBJ2-1; 9 positions agree with TRBD1. V lost 4 bases and J lost 4; bases outside the gene matches: 11. This CDR3 comprises 17 residues. Germline V gene data show CDR1 as LNHDA and CDR2 as SQIVND (reference sequence). The CDR3 spells CASSTQGGQGYYNEQFF. CDR3 sequence (DNA): TGTGCCAGTAGTACCCAGGGGGGACAGGGATATTACAATGAGCAGTTCTTC.

The chain joins TRBV27 to TRBJ1-5; D perhaps matches TRBD1 (6 bases). Trimming left V 4 bases short and J 5 bases short, with 15 bases between. Germline V gene lookup returns CDR1 MNHEY and CDR2 SMNVEV (reference sequence). The CDR3 runs to 15 residues. For the CDR3, the DNA is TGTGCCAGCAGTTCCACCCGGACAGATCATCAGCCCCAGCATTTT. Protein sequence: CASSSTRTDHQPQHF.

The chain recombines TRBV14 with TRBJ2-2, with 9 bases matching TRBD1. Looked up from germline, CDR1 is SGHDN and CDR2 is FVKESK. This CDR3 region has 16 residues. The ends lost 0 bases at V and 4 bases at J; junction bases unmatched: 3. CDR3 coding DNA: TGTGCCAGCAGCCAAGAAGGGACAGGGCTCACCGGGGAGCTGTTTTTT. It is translated as CASSQEGTGLTGELFF.

The rearrangement links TRBV2 to TRBJ2-5; tentative D call: TRBD2 (6 bases). This CDR3 is built from 12 residues. With 6 bases removed from V and 11 bases from J, the gap between germline ends came to 16 bases. Germline V gene lookup returns CDR1 SNHLY and CDR2 FYNNEI. CDR3 sequence reads: CASSIQGGPQYF. The CDR3, as DNA: TGTGCCAGCAGCATACAAGGAGGGCCTCAGTACTTC.

J is TRBJ2-5 and V is TRBV3-1 (or the pseudogene TRBV3-2); D unclear. The CDR3 contains 13 residues. V shed 4 bases and J shed 1 base, with 7 bases lying between them. Germline V gene lookup returns CDR1 LGHDT and CDR2 YNNKEL (reference sequence). The CDR3, as DNA: TGTGCCAGCAGCCTTGTAGTCCAAGAGACCCAGTACTTC. Translating gives CASSLVVQETQYF.

This chain joins TRBV6-2 or TRBV6-3 and TRBJ2-2; no clear D. The CDR3 spans 15 residues. V was clipped by 2 bases and J by 3 bases, with 10 bases between them. Germline-derived CDR1 and CDR2 are MNHEY and SVGEGT. The CDR3 sequence: CASSYTTRDTGELFF. In nucleotides, the CDR3 is TGTGCCAGCAGTTACACTACCCGGGACACCGGGGAGCTGTTTTTT.

The V call is TRBV5-5, the J call TRBJ1-1; tentatively, D is TRBD1 (5 bases). The CDR3 spans 16 residues. Germline assignment: CDR1 SGHKS and CDR2 YYEKEE (reference sequence). Trimming shortened V by 0 bases and J by 1 base, and 13 bases separated the two germline ends. CDR3 region: CASSLAGVRGNTEAFF. The CDR3 DNA reads TGTGCCAGCAGCTTGGCGGGGGTGAGGGGGAACACTGAAGCTTTCTTT.

This clone appeared a few times. This sequence joins TRBV7-2 and TRBJ1-4; 7 bases fit TRBD1. Germline lookup yields CDR1 SGHTA and CDR2 FQGNSA. V was clipped by 3 bases and J by 3 bases; unmatched bases: 1. The CDR3 length is 14 residues. The CDR3 sequence: CASSFGTANEKLFF. The CDR3 DNA reads TGTGCCAGCAGCTTCGGGACAGCTAATGAAAAACTGTTTTTT.

The V call is TRBV12-5, the J call TRBJ2-7, with 7 nucleotides matching TRBD1. CDR1 LGHNT and CDR2 FRNRAP come from the germline V gene. V lost 6 bases and J lost 2; bases outside the gene matches: 7. This CDR3 has 14 amino acids. The CDR3 coding sequence is TGTGCTAGTGGGGGTACGGACAGGACCTACGAGCAGTACTTC. It yields the protein CASGGTDRTYEQYF.

The chain employs TRBV13 and TRBJ2-3, with a weak D call TRBD1 (6 bases). CDR1 is PRHDT, CDR2 FYEKMQ, per germline (reference sequence). V lost 1 base to trimming and J lost 0 bases, with 17 bases between them. The CDR3 contains 18 residues. The CDR3 protein is CASSLVGWRGGSTDTQYF. In DNA, the CDR3 is TGTGCCAGCAGCTTAGTTGGTTGGCGAGGGGGAAGCACAGATACGCAGTATTTT.

J is TRBJ2-2 and V is TRBV5-4, with D perhaps matching TRBD1 (6 bases). The V and J ends lost 2 bases and 4 bases respectively, with 9 bases between them. CDR1 and CDR2 from the germline V gene are SGHNT and YYREEE (reference sequence). The CDR3 has 14 amino acids. This chain's CDR3 is CASSLGQITGELFF. The CDR3 DNA follows: TGTGCCAGCAGCTTAGGACAGATCACCGGGGAGCTGTTTTTT.

J is TRBJ2-1 and V is TRBV19, with 9 bases that match TRBD2. The CDR3 runs to 14 residues. Germline values: CDR1 LNHDA, CDR2 SQIVND (reference sequence). Unmatched junction bases numbered 5, after V lost 4 bases and J lost 7 bases. This CDR3 reads CASSTIAGANEQFF. The CDR3, as DNA: TGTGCCAGTAGTACAATAGCGGGGGCTAATGAGCAGTTCTTC.

This rearrangement joins TRBV4-1 to TRBJ1-5; a possible D gene is TRBD1 (5 bases). The germline V and J ends were trimmed by 0 bases and 6 bases, with 18 bases remaining between them. The CDR3 runs to 17 residues. Germline assignment: CDR1 MGHRA and CDR2 YSYEKL. The CDR3 is CASSQEGTIGVFQPQHF. As DNA, the CDR3 is TGCGCCAGCAGCCAAGAAGGAACGATAGGGGTATTTCAGCCCCAGCATTTT.

The chain has TRBV5-6 and TRBJ2-1, with D maybe TRBD2 (5 bases). This CDR3 is built from 14 residues. V gave up 4 bases and J gave up 8 bases, with 16 bases separating them. Germline CDR1 SGHDT, CDR2 YYEEEE. In DNA form, the CDR3 reads TGTGCCAGCAGCCAGCCACTAGTGATAGATGAGCAGTTCTTC. It translates to CASSQPLVIDEQFF.

The chain uses TRBV4-3 and TRBJ1-2; TRBD1 agrees at 11 bases. Trimming removed 0 bases from V and 4 bases from J; junction bases left unmatched: 1. In germline, CDR1 is LGHNA, CDR2 YSLEER. The CDR3 sequence is 15 residues long. The CDR3 DNA reads TGCGCCAGCAGCCAAGATGGGACAGGGGGCTATGGCTACACCTTC. Translation: CASSQDGTGGYGYTF.

The chain combines TRBV5-1 with TRBJ2-2; 8 bases line up with TRBD1. V was pared by 3 bases and J by 6 bases, with 7 bases of the junction left unmatched. The CDR3 is made up of 15 amino acids. CDR1 is SGHRS and CDR2 is YFSETQ in the germline V gene. CDR3 sequence reads: CASSWVDRGSGELFF. As DNA, the CDR3 is TGCGCCAGCAGCTGGGTTGACAGGGGCTCCGGGGAGCTGTTTTTT. Combining the CDR3 with reference TRBV5-1 and TRBJ2-2 gives the whole variable domain KAGVTQTPRYLIKTRGQQVTLSCSPISGHRSVSWYQQTPGQGLQFLFEYFSETQRNKGNFPGRFSGRQFSNSRSEMNVSTLELGDSALYLCASSWVDRGSGELFFGEGSRLTVL.

This clone came up once. The chain employs TRBV28 and TRBJ2-5, with D perhaps TRBD2 (7 bases). V was clipped by 3 bases and J by 4 bases, with 12 bases between them. The CDR3 extends over 14 amino acids. CDR1 MDHEN and CDR2 SYDVKM come from the germline V gene. CDR3 amino acids: CASSFPGGLETQYF. CDR3 nucleotide sequence: TGTGCCAGCAGTTTCCCCGGGGGGCTAGAGACCCAGTACTTC. The variable domain in full, with the rest retrieved from reference TRBV28 and TRBJ2-5, is DVKVTQSSRYLVKRTGEKVFLECVQDMDHENMFWYRQDPGLGLRLIYFSYDVKMKEKGDIPEGYSVSREKKERFSLILESASTNQTSMYLCASSFPGGLETQYFGPGTRLLVL.